The 26 T cell receptor beta chains reported below all come from one sample, sequenced in a study of Graves' ophthalmopathy and Graves' hyperthyroidism. RNA transcripts served as template for amplifying TCR beta CDR3 sequences. Investigators did first-round RT-PCR with HTBI primers, then second-round multiplex PCR. TCRdb ran MiXCR on the multiplex PCR reads and lists one entry per CDR3 protein. This table has about 420,000 distinct CDR3 sequences, under 25% appearing once. The source material was peripheral blood. These receptors were obtained from a woman in her late teens or twenties with stable Graves' hyperthyroidism.

This clonotype was seen a few times. The chain has TRBV6-1 and TRBJ1-5; 8 bases fit TRBD1. With V trimmed by 5 bases and J by 6 bases, 6 bases remained unmatched. The CDR3 spans 14 residues. CDR1 is MNHNS and CDR2 is SASEGT in the germline V gene. This chain's CDR3 is CASSQGAGSQPQHF. In nucleotides, the CDR3 is TGTGCCAGCAGTCAGGGGGCGGGTAGTCAGCCCCAGCATTTT.

This clonotype was counted at least ten times. The V and J genes are TRBV9 and TRBJ2-2; 16 positions agree with TRBD2. CDR1 SGDLS and CDR2 YYNGEE come from the germline V gene. Trimming took 4 bases from V and 8 from J; bases not matched to a gene: 8. The CDR3 is made up of 17 amino acids. The CDR3 DNA follows: TGTGCCAGCAGCACCCCCGGGACTAGCGGGAGGGGTGGGGAGCTGTTTTTT. It yields the protein CASSTPGTSGRGGELFF.

For this clonotype: The junction departs from the called germline gene at one end, perhaps through a read error. The rearrangement links TRBV5-1 to TRBJ2-2; 8 bases match TRBD2. CDR1 is SGHRS, CDR2 YFSETQ, per germline. The CDR3 contains 20 residues. As DNA, the CDR3 is TGCGCCAGCGGCTTTTTCCCACTAGCTTGGGCGGGAGGCTGCACCGGGGAGCTGTTTTTT. Protein product: CASGFFPLAWAGGCTGELFF.

This clonotype was seen ten or more times. This chain connects TRBV27 to TRBJ1-2, with 9 nucleotides matching TRBD1. This CDR3 is built from 15 residues. With 4 bases clipped from V and 4 bases from J, the junction kept 7 bases outside the gene matches. Germline CDR1 is MNHEY and CDR2 is SMNVEV (reference sequence). The DNA for the CDR3 is TGTGCCAGCAGTTCCTGGGACAGGGATGGCTATGGCTACACCTTC. Its translation is CASSSWDRDGYGYTF.

The V and J genes are TRBV20-1 and TRBJ2-5, with D perhaps matching TRBD1 (6 bases). The V and J ends lost 5 bases and 4 bases respectively, with 11 bases between them. This CDR3 is 12 amino acids long. CDR1 is DFQATT, CDR2 SNEGSKA, per germline (reference sequence). In nucleotides, the CDR3 is TGCAGTGCTGGGGGCCCAGCAGAGACCCAGTACTTC. Residues: CSAGGPAETQYF.

At least ten counts were recorded for this clonotype. J is TRBJ2-7 and V is TRBV29-1; D perhaps matches TRBD1 (6 bases). V lost 6 bases and J 3 bases, leaving 15 bases between the germline ends. The CDR3 runs to 13 residues. Per the germline V gene, CDR1 is SQVTM and CDR2 is ANQGSEA. For the CDR3, the DNA is TGCAGCGTATGGTGGGACACCAACTACGAGCAGTACTTC. Its protein product is CSVWWDTNYEQYF.

This clonotype was picked up many times. This chain joins TRBV6-1 and TRBJ2-2; tentatively, D is TRBD2 (6 bases). Trimming took off 5 bases at V and 2 bases at J, with 12 bases between the two ends. CDR1 and CDR2 (germline): MNHNS, SASEGT. The CDR3 is made up of 15 amino acids. This chain's CDR3 is CASSPGLFNTGELFF. The DNA for the CDR3 is TGTGCCAGCAGTCCGGGACTCTTTAACACCGGGGAGCTGTTTTTT.

The chain recombines TRBV20-1 with TRBJ2-7, with 10 positions matching TRBD2. Germline trimming cut 3 bases from V and 5 bases from J; bases unmatched to any gene: 7. Germline lookup yields CDR1 DFQATT and CDR2 SNEGSKA (reference sequence). The CDR3 is 14 amino acids. Written as DNA, the CDR3 is TGCAGTGCTAGGACCCTAGCGGGAGTCCACGAGCAGTACTTC. Amino acids: CSARTLAGVHEQYF.

The chain recombines TRBV14 with TRBJ2-7; a weak D match, TRBD1 (6 bases). Looked up from germline, CDR1 is SGHDN and CDR2 is FVKESK. V gave up 5 bases and J gave up 6 bases, with 11 bases separating them. The CDR3 extends over 12 amino acids. CDR3 nucleotide sequence: TGTGCCAGCAGCTTTACAGGGCCCGAGCAGTACGTC. It encodes CASSFTGPEQYV.

At least ten counts were recorded for this clonotype. This chain connects TRBV6-2 or TRBV6-3 to TRBJ2-7; 13 positions agree with TRBD2. Unmatched junction bases numbered 4, after V lost 7 bases and J lost 4 bases. The CDR3 spans 14 residues. Germline lookup yields CDR1 MNHEY and CDR2 SVGEGT. CDR3 amino acids: CASTRTSGSYEQYF. CDR3 coding DNA: TGTGCCAGCACCAGGACTAGCGGGAGTTACGAGCAGTACTTC.

This clonotype was observed a single time. The rearrangement links TRBV30 to TRBJ1-6; D possibly corresponds to TRBD1 (5 bases). Germline values: CDR1 GTSNPN, CDR2 SVGIG (reference sequence). The CDR3 consists of 15 residues. V lost 2 bases and J lost 8, with 16 bases in between. The CDR3, as DNA: TGTGCCTGGAGTCAGGGACGACCCCTTGATTCACCCCTCCACTTT. This codes for CAWSQGRPLDSPLHF.

This clonotype has more than one count but fewer than ten. The J gene is TRBJ2-2, the V gene TRBV6-5; TRBD2 matches 7 bases. The CDR3 is 16 residues long. Germline V lookup: CDR1 MNHEY, CDR2 SVGAGI. J lost 0 bases, V lost 0 bases, and 1 base had no gene match. The CDR3 region is CASSYSGLANTGELFF. The CDR3 coding sequence is TGTGCCAGCAGTTACTCCGGACTAGCGAACACCGGGGAGCTGTTTTTT.

This clonotype was detected ten times or more. The chain employs TRBV12-5 and TRBJ1-5; D ambiguous. The CDR3 runs to 13 residues. Trimming took off 3 bases at V and 7 bases at J, with 10 bases between the two ends. CDR1 LGHNT and CDR2 FRNRAP come from the germline V gene. CDR3 sequence (DNA): TGTGCTAGTGGTTTCCCAGGAAACCAGCCCCAGCATTTT. Its protein product is CASGFPGNQPQHF.

At least ten counts were recorded for this clonotype. The rearrangement uses TRBV7-2 and TRBJ2-2; 9 nucleotides line up with TRBD2. This CDR3 contains 16 residues. CDR1 is SGHTA and CDR2 is FQGNSA in the germline V gene. Trimming removed 0 bases from V and 3 bases from J; junction bases left unmatched: 2. The CDR3, as DNA: TGTGCCAGCAGCTTAGCGACTAGCGGATACACCGGGGAGCTGTTTTTT. Amino acids: CASSLATSGYTGELFF.

This clonotype appeared many times. The V gene is TRBV4-1, the J gene TRBJ2-7, with TRBD1 matching over 8 bases. Per the germline V gene, CDR1 is MGHRA and CDR2 is YSYEKL. V was pared by 3 bases and J by 5 bases, with 15 bases of the junction left unmatched. The CDR3 has 17 amino acids. The CDR3 sequence is CASSHPRLDRGRNEQYF. CDR3 in DNA: TGCGCCAGCAGCCACCCCCGACTCGACAGGGGCCGGAACGAGCAGTACTTC.

In its sample, this clonotype was seen many times. The chain couples TRBV12-3 or TRBV12-4 to TRBJ1-1; 8 positions match TRBD1. Germline trimming cut 5 bases from V and 2 bases from J; bases unmatched to any gene: 4. The CDR3 has 14 amino acids. CDR3 sequence (DNA): TGTGCCAGCAGTCGACAGGGGTATAACACTGAAGCTTTCTTT. As protein: CASSRQGYNTEAFF.

This clonotype was seen many times. The chain is built from TRBV6-1 and TRBJ1-1; possibly TRBD1 for D (5 bases). Germline CDR1 is MNHNS and CDR2 is SASEGT. Trimming stripped 2 bases from V and 1 base from J, with 11 bases between. The CDR3 is made up of 15 amino acids. The CDR3 DNA reads as TGTGCCAGCAGTGAACAGCGCCAGGGGAACACTGAAGCTTTCTTT. Translated, it gives CASSEQRQGNTEAFF.

The J gene is TRBJ1-1, the V gene TRBV9, with TRBD1 matching over 8 bases. The germline V gene has CDR1 SGDLS and CDR2 YYNGEE. The CDR3 has 17 residues. The V gene end was trimmed by 4 bases and the J gene end by 0 bases; junction bases not matched to a gene: 11. The CDR3 DNA reads as TGTGCCAGCAGCAACCGGGACAGGCCCTTCATGAACACTGAAGCTTTCTTT. Its translation is CASSNRDRPFMNTEAFF.

Many counts were recorded for this clonotype. The rearrangement joins TRBV5-1 to TRBJ2-2; D possibly corresponds to TRBD2 (5 bases). There are 16 residues in the CDR3. Germline CDR1 is SGHRS and CDR2 is YFSETQ. V was shortened by 4 bases and J by 3 bases, with 16 bases between the two germline ends. In nucleotides, the CDR3 is TGCGCCAGCAGCCCCGGGGTAGGGCTGCACACCGGGGAGCTGTTTTTT. Residues: CASSPGVGLHTGELFF. Based on the CDR3 plus reference TRBV5-1 and TRBJ2-2, the full variable domain is KAGVTQTPRYLIKTRGQQVTLSCSPISGHRSVSWYQQTPGQGLQFLFEYFSETQRNKGNFPGRFSGRQFSNSRSEMNVSTLELGDSALYLCASSPGVGLHTGELFFGEGSRLTVL.

Ten or more counts support this clonotype. The rearrangement joins TRBV12-3 or TRBV12-4 to TRBJ1-5, with a tentative D call TRBD1 (6 bases). The V end was cut by 3 bases, the J end by 5 bases, with 20 bases between. This CDR3 comprises 17 residues. The CDR3 region is CASSLVGQPRGDQPQHF. CDR3 sequence (DNA): TGTGCCAGCAGTTTGGTCGGACAGCCAAGAGGCGATCAGCCCCAGCATTTT.

The chain couples TRBV12-5 to TRBJ1-1; D is unresolved. V was trimmed by 1 base and J by 2 bases, leaving 8 bases between them. This CDR3 spans 14 amino acids. Germline loops: CDR1 LGHNT, CDR2 FRNRAP. The chain's CDR3 is CASGLGTVNTEAFF. The CDR3 DNA is TGTGCTAGTGGTTTGGGGACGGTTAACACTGAAGCTTTCTTT.

This clonotype was seen a handful of times. V usage is TRBV4-3 and J usage is TRBJ2-2; weak D call: TRBD2 (5 bases). The CDR3 extends over 15 amino acids. Trimming removed 1 base at V and 5 bases at J, with 11 bases between. Germline CDR1 reads LGHNA; CDR2 reads YSLEER. The CDR3 protein is CASSQGTGRTGELFF. The CDR3 DNA reads TGCGCCAGCAGCCAAGGGACTGGGCGGACCGGGGAGCTGTTTTTT.

This clonotype has ten or more counts. A read error is possible here, since a much larger clone lies one base away. CDR3: CTSSLAGTSQETQYF. CDR3 DNA: TGTACCAGCAGCTTGGCCGGGACTAGCCAGGAGACCCAGTACTTC. The chain uses TRBV28 and TRBJ2-5; TRBD2 agrees at 9 bases. This CDR3 spans 15 amino acids. Per the germline V gene, CDR1 is MDHEN and CDR2 is SYDVKM.

The V gene is TRBV12-3 or TRBV12-4, the J gene TRBJ1-1; D is perhaps TRBD1 (5 bases). The CDR3 runs to 15 residues. With 6 bases removed from V and 6 bases from J, the gap between germline ends came to 20 bases. In DNA, the CDR3 is TGTGCCAGCAGCTTGGCCGGGGCCGCGGGTTCTGAAGCTTTCTTT. Its translation: CASSLAGAAGSEAFF.

V and J are TRBV6-1 and TRBJ1-1; TRBD1 might be the D (5 bases). CDR3 length: 13 amino acids. The germline gives CDR1 MNHNS, CDR2 SASEGT. The V gene lost 10 bases and the J gene lost 4 bases, with 16 bases spanning the gap. The CDR3 sequence: CATRLADSTEAFF. As DNA, the CDR3 is TGTGCCACCAGGCTCGCCGACAGCACTGAAGCTTTCTTT.

This clonotype was picked up many times. V gene TRBV30 combines with J gene TRBJ2-7, with TRBD1 matching 10 bases. The V gene end was trimmed by 2 bases and the J gene end by 5 bases; junction bases not matched to a gene: 9. Germline lookup yields CDR1 GTSNPN and CDR2 SVGIG (reference sequence). The CDR3 covers 15 residues. In nucleotides, the CDR3 is TGTGCCTGGAGTCCGGGACAGGGGTACTTTAACGAGCAGTACTTC. The encoded protein is CAWSPGQGYFNEQYF.